This entry lists 7 T cell receptor beta chains sequenced from one sample in a study of blood T cell repertoires in COVID-19. Assay used: immunoSEQ multiplex PCR; TCRdb lists only in-frame clones, some missing. The sample includes some 180,000 clones, roughly 93% of them seen just once. The sample comprised peripheral blood. The receptor source for this set is a young man with COVID-19, enrolled during active disease.

The chain carries TRBV11-2 and TRBJ2-7; D call uncertain. The CDR3 spans 14 residues. Germline CDR1 and CDR2: SGHAT and FQNNGV. Trimming left V 6 bases short and J 2 bases short, with 14 bases between. CDR3 protein: CASSLISEAYEQYF. The CDR3, as DNA: TGTGCCAGCAGTCTAATAAGTGAGGCCTACGAGCAGTACTTC.

The gene calls are TRBV3-1 (or the pseudogene TRBV3-2) and TRBJ2-5, with 11 bases fitting TRBD2. V trimming: 6 bases; J trimming: 5 bases; junction bases outside the gene matches: 8. The CDR3 contains 15 residues. Germline loops: CDR1 LGHDT, CDR2 YNNKEL (reference sequence). CDR3 sequence: CASRTLAGAWETQYF. The CDR3 bases are TGTGCCAGCAGAACACTAGCGGGAGCATGGGAGACCCAGTACTTC.

The chain has TRBV7-9 and TRBJ2-5; 13 bases match TRBD2. Per the germline V gene, CDR1 is SEHNR and CDR2 is FQNEAQ (reference sequence). J was trimmed by 4 bases and V by 5 bases; bases with no gene match: 13. This CDR3 has 18 residues. The CDR3 protein is CASSRRLAGGTVRETQYF. The CDR3 region has the DNA TGTGCCAGCAGCCGCCGACTAGCGGGAGGCACAGTACGAGAGACCCAGTACTTC.

This chain links TRBV7-2 with TRBJ1-2; TRBD1 aligns across 7 bases. Germline trimming cut 7 bases from V and 8 bases from J; bases unmatched to any gene: 13. The CDR3 extends over 14 amino acids. Germline V gene data show CDR1 as SGHTA and CDR2 as FQGNSA. CDR3 region: CASNGQASLWGYTF. The CDR3 DNA reads as TGTGCCAGCAATGGACAGGCGTCCCTCTGGGGCTACACCTTC.

The chain is built from TRBV18 and TRBJ2-7; D remains unclear. Trimming stripped 4 bases from V and 1 base from J, with 5 bases between. From germline, CDR1 is KGHSH and CDR2 LQKENI. CDR3 size: 12 residues. As DNA, the CDR3 is TGTGCCAGCTCACTCGAGTCCTACGAGCAGTACTTC. Its protein is CASSLESYEQYF.

The gene calls are TRBV28 and TRBJ1-2, with 9 bases matching TRBD1. The germline V gene has CDR1 MDHEN and CDR2 SYDVKM. The CDR3 is made up of 15 amino acids. With V trimmed by 6 bases and J by 7 bases, 12 bases remained unmatched. The CDR3: CASSPVGGTGFGYTF. The CDR3 DNA sequence: TGTGCCAGCAGCCCCGTGGGGGGGACAGGGTTTGGCTACACCTTC.

The CDR3 DNA sequence: TGTGCCAGCAGTGGACAGGGCTATGGCTACACCTTC. Translating it yields CASSGQGYGYTF. The chain links TRBV7-2 to TRBJ1-2, with TRBD1 identical over 8 bases. In germline, CDR1 is SGHTA, CDR2 FQGNSA. Trimming at V came to 6 bases and at J to 4 bases, leaving 1 base not matched to a gene. This CDR3 spans 12 amino acids.